Listed here is a single T cell receptor (beta chain). As originally analysed: By means of reference gene primer amplification, nucleated cell counts were estimated. Method: immunoSEQ multiplex PCR; TCRdb's copy keeps in-frame clones and lacks some. Clone size and V and J calls were adopted from that table, with D and trimming inferred from the DNA. Here the sample spans more than 200,000 clones, approximately 86% being singletons. These data belong to a study of blood T cell repertoires in COVID-19. Study as a whole: The samples span acute and convalescent COVID-19 from the United States, Italy and Spain. PBMCs, B-cell-depleted T cells, or T cells were the source of the cDNA or gDNA that made up the material.

The CDR3 covers 15 residues. Germline trimming cut 4 bases from V and 4 bases from J; bases unmatched to any gene: 8. Germline V gives CDR1 MGHRA, CDR2 YSYEKL. The gene calls are TRBV4-1 and TRBJ2-5, with 8 nucleotides matching TRBD2. Sequenced material: peripheral blood. The receptor's source is a young man with active or convalescent COVID-19. CDR3 loop: CASSRSGGRSETQYF. CDR3 bases: TGCGCCAGCAGCCGCTCGGGGGGGCGGTCAGAGACCCAGTACTTC.